This TCR beta chain was documented in a study of lymphopenia after photon versus proton radiotherapy. The study's findings and limits: Better survival with proton therapy was suggested as possible, not demonstrated. Oligoclonal CD8+ Temra expansion after nadir drove photon patients' diversity drop. Post-nadir TCR diversity decline inversely tracked overall survival among those who died. Proton therapy kept repertoires fairly stable, unlike photons, which gained effector/memory cells.

Concerning this clone itself: Antigen unknown.

V lost 9 bases, J lost 2 bases, and 14 bases lay in between. The germline V gene encodes CDR1 LNHDA and CDR2 SQIVND (reference sequence). This CDR3 is built from 14 residues. Assay used: immunoSEQ multiplex PCR; TCRdb lists only in-frame clones, some missing. The data contain 55,000 to 70,000 clones, 85% to 95% of them singletons. The sequence was collected from a woman between 40 and 50 years old with cholangiocarcinoma. Source: peripheral blood, taken from a patient treated with photon-based radiotherapy. The J gene is TRBJ1-5, the V gene TRBV19, with D perhaps matching TRBD1 (5 bases). CDR3 region: CASTRQNGNQPQHF. The CDR3 coding sequence is TGTGCCAGCACTAGACAGAACGGCAATCAGCCCCAGCATTTT.